The clone carrying this T cell receptor (beta chain) was observed a few times. The antigen remains unidentified. Individual cDNA molecules each received unique molecular identifiers attached to them. TCRdb ran MiXCR on the 5' RACE reads and lists one entry per CDR3 protein. The sample lists 70,000 to 85,000 distinct CDR3 sequences, less than 15% occurring once. Deletions cut 2 bases from V and 4 bases from J, with 15 bases between. The CDR3 covers 15 residues. Germline V gene sequence: CDR1 LNHDA, CDR2 SQIVND (reference sequence). The data stem from a study of early T cells in non-severe SARS-CoV-2 infection. Turning to the study itself: Whole-blood bulk RNA, unsorted, was sequenced, and chains were unpaired.

Points from the study as a whole: Using VDJdb, the matching emphasized anti-spike CD8 responses while missing private and CD4 specificities.

This receptor was obtained from an adult who was a healthcare worker with PCR-confirmed SARS-CoV-2 infection or an uninfected control (not recorded which). J is TRBJ2-7 and V is TRBV19; no definite D call. Sequenced sample: whole blood. The CDR3 is CASSISGSRQYEQYF. DNA of the CDR3: TGTGCCAGTAGTATATCAGGCTCCCGTCAATACGAGCAGTACTTC.